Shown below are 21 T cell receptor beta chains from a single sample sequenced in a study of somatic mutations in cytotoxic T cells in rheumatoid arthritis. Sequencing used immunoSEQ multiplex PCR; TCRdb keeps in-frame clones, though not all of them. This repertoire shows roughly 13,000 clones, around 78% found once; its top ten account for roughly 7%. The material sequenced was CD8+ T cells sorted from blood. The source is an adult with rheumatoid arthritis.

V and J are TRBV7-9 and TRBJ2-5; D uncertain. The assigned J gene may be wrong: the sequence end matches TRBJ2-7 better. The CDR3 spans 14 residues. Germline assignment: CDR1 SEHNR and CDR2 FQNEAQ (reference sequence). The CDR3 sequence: CASSLVVGPYEQYF. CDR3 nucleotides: TGTGCCAGCAGCTTAGTGGTAGGACCCTACGAGCAGTACTTC.

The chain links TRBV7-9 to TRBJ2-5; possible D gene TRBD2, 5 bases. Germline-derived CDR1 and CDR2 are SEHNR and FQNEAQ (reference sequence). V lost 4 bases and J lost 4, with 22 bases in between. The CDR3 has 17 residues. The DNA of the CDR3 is TGTGCCAGCAGCTCGGCGGGTTGGTCGTCAAGGTTAGAGACCCAGTACTTC. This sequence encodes CASSSAGWSSRLETQYF. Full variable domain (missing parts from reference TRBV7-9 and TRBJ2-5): DTGVSQNPRHKITKRGQNVTFRCDPISEHNRLYWYRQTLGQGPEFLTYFQNEAQLEKSRLLSDRFSAERPKGSFSTLEIQRTEQGDSAMYLCASSSAGWSSRLETQYFGPGTRLLVL.

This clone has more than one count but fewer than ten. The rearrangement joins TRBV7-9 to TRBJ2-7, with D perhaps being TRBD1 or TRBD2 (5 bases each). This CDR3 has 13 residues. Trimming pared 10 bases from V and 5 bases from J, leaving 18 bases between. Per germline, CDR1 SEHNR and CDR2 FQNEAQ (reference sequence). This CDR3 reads CATGAPSSHEQYF. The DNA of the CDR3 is TGTGCCACCGGGGCACCTAGCTCTCACGAGCAGTACTTC.

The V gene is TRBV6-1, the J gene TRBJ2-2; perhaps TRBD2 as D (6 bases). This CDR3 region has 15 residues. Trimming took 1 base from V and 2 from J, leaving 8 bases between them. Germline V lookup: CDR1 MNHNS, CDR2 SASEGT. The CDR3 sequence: CASSEGTINTGELFF. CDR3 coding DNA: TGTGCCAGCAGTGAAGGGACTATCAACACCGGGGAGCTGTTTTTT.

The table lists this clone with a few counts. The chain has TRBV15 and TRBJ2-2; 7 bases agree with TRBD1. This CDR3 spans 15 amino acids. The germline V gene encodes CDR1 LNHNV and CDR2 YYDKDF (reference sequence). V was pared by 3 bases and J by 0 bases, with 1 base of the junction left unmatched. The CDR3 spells CATSRDRTNTGELFF. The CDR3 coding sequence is TGTGCCACCAGCAGGGACAGGACGAACACCGGGGAGCTGTTTTTT.

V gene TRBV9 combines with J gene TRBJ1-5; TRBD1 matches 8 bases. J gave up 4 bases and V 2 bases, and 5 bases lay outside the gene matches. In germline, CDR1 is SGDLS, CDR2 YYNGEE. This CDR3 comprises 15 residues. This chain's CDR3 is CASSVGTGQNQPQHF. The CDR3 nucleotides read TGTGCCAGCAGCGTTGGGACAGGCCAAAATCAGCCCCAGCATTTT. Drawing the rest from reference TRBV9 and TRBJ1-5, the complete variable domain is DSGVTQTPKHLITATGQRVTLRCSPRSGDLSVYWYQQSLDQGLQFLIQYYNGEERAKGNILERFSAQQFPDLHSELNLSSLELGDSALYFCASSVGTGQNQPQHFGDGTRLSIL.

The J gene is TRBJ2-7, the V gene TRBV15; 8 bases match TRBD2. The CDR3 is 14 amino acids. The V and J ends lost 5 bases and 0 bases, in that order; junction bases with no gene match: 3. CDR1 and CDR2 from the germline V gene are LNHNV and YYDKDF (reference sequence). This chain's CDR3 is CATSLTSGSYEQYF. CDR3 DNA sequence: TGTGCCACCAGCCTTACTAGCGGCTCCTACGAGCAGTACTTC.

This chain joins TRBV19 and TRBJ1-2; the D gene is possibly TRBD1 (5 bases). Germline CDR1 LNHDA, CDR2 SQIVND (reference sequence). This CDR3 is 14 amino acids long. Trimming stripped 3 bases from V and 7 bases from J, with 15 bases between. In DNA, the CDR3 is TGTGCCAGTAGTATCTCCGCAGGGAACAGTGGCTACACCTTC. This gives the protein CASSISAGNSGYTF.

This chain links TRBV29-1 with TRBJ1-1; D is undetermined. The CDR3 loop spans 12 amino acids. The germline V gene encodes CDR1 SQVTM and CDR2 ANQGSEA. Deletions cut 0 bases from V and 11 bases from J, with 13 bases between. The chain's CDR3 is CSVEDDGPEAFF. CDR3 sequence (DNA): TGCAGCGTTGAAGATGACGGGCCGGAGGCTTTCTTT.

Here the CDR3 reads CASSPSGGMNTEAFF. The DNA of the CDR3 is TGCGCCAGCAGCCCCTCAGGGGGAATGAACACTGAAGCTTTCTTT. The chain carries TRBV5-1 and TRBJ1-1; TRBD1 aligns across 7 bases. Germline V CDR1 and CDR2: SGHRS, YFSETQ. The CDR3 length is 15 residues. Trimming cost V 4 bases and J 0 bases; bases outside gene matches: 6.

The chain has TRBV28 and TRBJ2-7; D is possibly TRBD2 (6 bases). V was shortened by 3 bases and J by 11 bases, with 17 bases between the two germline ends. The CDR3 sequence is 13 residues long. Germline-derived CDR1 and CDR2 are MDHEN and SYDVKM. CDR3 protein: CASSFSGTLTEYF. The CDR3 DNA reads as TGTGCCAGCAGTTTCTCCGGGACTCTAACGGAGTACTTC.

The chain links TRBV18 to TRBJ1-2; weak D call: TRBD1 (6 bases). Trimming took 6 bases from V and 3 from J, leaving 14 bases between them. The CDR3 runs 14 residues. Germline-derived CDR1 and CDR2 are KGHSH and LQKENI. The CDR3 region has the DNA TGTGCCAGCTCGCACAGGGAGACGTACTATGGCTACACCTTC. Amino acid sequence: CASSHRETYYGYTF.

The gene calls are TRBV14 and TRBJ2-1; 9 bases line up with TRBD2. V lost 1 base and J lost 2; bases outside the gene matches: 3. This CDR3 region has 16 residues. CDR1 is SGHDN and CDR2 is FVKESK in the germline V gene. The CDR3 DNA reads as TGTGCCAGCAGCCAAGTTAGCGGGAGTGCCTACAATGAGCAGTTCTTC. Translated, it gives CASSQVSGSAYNEQFF.

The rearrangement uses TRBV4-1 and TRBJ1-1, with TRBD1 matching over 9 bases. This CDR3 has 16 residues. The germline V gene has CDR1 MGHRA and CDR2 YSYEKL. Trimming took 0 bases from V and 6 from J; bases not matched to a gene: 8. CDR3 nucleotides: TGCGCCAGCAGCCAAGATAATGCGGGACAGGGCGCTGAAGCTTTCTTT. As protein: CASSQDNAGQGAEAFF.

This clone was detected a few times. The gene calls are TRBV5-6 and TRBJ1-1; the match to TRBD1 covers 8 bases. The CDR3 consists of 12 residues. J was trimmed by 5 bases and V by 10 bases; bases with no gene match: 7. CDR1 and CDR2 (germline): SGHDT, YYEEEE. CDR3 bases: TGTGCCGCCGGGACAGGAGGGACTGAAGCTTTCTTT. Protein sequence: CAAGTGGTEAFF.

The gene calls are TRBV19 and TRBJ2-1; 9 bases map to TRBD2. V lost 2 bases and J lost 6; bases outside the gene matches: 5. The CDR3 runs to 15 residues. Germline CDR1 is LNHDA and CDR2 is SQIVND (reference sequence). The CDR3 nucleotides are TGTGCCAGTAGTATATCAGCGGGGGGTTTCAATGAGCAGTTCTTC. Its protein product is CASSISAGGFNEQFF. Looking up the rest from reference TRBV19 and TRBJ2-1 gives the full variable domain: DGGITQSPKYLFRKEGQNVTLSCEQNLNHDAMYWYRQDPGQGLRLIYYSQIVNDFQKGDIAEGYSVSREKKESFPLTVTSAQKNPTAFYLCASSISAGGFNEQFFGPGTRLTVL.

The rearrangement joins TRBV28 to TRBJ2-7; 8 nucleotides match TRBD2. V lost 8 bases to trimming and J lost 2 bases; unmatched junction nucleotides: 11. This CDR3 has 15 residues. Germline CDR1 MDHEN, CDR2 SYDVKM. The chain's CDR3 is CASGLLAGYPYEQYF. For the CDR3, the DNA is TGTGCCAGCGGTCTTCTAGCGGGCTACCCCTACGAGCAGTACTTC.

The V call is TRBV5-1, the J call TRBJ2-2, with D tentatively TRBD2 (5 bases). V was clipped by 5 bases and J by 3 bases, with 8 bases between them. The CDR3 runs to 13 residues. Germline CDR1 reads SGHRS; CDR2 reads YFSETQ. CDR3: CASSEGDTGELFF. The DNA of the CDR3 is TGCGCCAGCAGTGAGGGCGACACCGGGGAGCTGTTTTTT.

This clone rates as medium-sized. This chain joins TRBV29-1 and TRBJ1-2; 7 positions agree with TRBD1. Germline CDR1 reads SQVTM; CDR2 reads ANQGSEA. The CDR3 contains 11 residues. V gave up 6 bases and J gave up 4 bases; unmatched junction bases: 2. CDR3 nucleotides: TGCAGCGTGCGGACAGGCTATGGCTACACCTTC. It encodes CSVRTGYGYTF.

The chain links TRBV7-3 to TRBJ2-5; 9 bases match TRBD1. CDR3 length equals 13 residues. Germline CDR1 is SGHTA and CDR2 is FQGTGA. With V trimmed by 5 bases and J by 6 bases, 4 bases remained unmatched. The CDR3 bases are TGTGCCAGCAGCGGCGGGACAGGGCAGACCCAGTACTTC. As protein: CASSGGTGQTQYF.

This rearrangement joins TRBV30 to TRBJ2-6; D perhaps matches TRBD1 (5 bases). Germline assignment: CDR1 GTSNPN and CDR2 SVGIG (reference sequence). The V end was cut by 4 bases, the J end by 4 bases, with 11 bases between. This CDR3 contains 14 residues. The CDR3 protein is CAWMGGAGANVLTF. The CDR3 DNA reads TGTGCCTGGATGGGTGGGGCCGGGGCCAACGTCCTGACTTTC.